The sample holds many counts of the clone carrying this TCR beta chain. Each CDR3 protein gets one entry after TCRdb re-called the RACE reads with MiXCR. The data hold about 380,000 distinct CDR3 sequences, with nearly 6.5% observed a single time. This sample is drawn from a study of human T cells and chemical hapten exposure. At the level of the study: Predominantly women, the patients had alopecia areata, totalis or universalis.

As to time point: patch test 2, 6 weeks after DPC sensitization. Described treatment: therapeutic diphenylcyclopropenone sensitization with weekly scalp DPC. Ahead of applying each patch test, blood was sampled. The junction had 2 bases not matched to a gene; V was cut back by 4 bases and J by 2 bases. CDR3 length equals 15 residues. Looked up from germline, CDR1 is SGHRS and CDR2 is YFSETQ. Sequenced here: whole blood, sampled in connection with sensitization to the hapten diphenylcyclopropenone (DPC). This TCR was recovered from a woman younger than 30 with alopecia areata. Some clones in this sample may be carry-over from other donors' samples. The V and J genes are TRBV5-1 and TRBJ2-7; TRBD2 aligns across 14 bases. The CDR3 sequence: CASSATSGGAYEQYF. In nucleotides, the CDR3 is TGCGCCAGCAGCGCGACTAGCGGGGGGGCCTACGAGCAGTACTTC.